Shown below are 14 T cell receptor beta chains from a single sample sequenced in a study of Graves' ophthalmopathy and Graves' hyperthyroidism. Amplification of TCR beta CDR3 regions used RNA transcripts. RT-PCR with HTBI primers came first, then second-round multiplex PCR. TCRdb called the multiplex PCR reads again in MiXCR, with one record for every CDR3 protein. The sample gives around 1.1 million distinct CDR3 sequences, 36% of which show up once; over 8.5% is in the top ten. The sample was peripheral blood or thyroid tissue (not recorded which). The receptors were sampled from an adult man with Graves' hyperthyroidism.

This clonotype was seen repeatedly, ten times or more. In DNA form, the CDR3 reads TGTGCCAGTAGTATAGAGGCGGTCCCAAATGAAGCTTTCTTT. Amino acid sequence: CASSIEAVPNEAFF. The chain uses TRBV19 and TRBJ1-1; D is unclear. The germline CDR1 and CDR2 sequences are LNHDA and SQIVND (reference sequence). CDR3 length equals 14 residues. The V and J ends lost 0 bases and 7 bases respectively, with 12 bases between them.

The genes are TRBV6-2 or TRBV6-3 and TRBJ1-1; TRBD1 might be the D (5 bases). Between the trimmed V and J ends, which lost 0 bases and 0 bases, there was a span of 11 bases. CDR1 is MNHEY, CDR2 SVGEGT, per germline. CDR3 length equals 16 residues. CDR3 amino acids: CASSYSFRTLNTEAFF. The CDR3 DNA is TGTGCCAGCAGTTACTCTTTTAGGACATTGAACACTGAAGCTTTCTTT.

The chain is built from TRBV19 and TRBJ1-2; 7 bases line up with TRBD1. Germline CDR1 is LNHDA and CDR2 is SQIVND (reference sequence). CDR3 length equals 14 residues. The V gene end was trimmed by 4 bases and the J gene end by 4 bases; junction bases not matched to a gene: 6. CDR3 region: CASSRTGVVYGYTF. CDR3 sequence (DNA): TGTGCCAGTAGTAGGACAGGAGTCGTCTATGGCTACACCTTC. The whole variable domain, filled in from reference TRBV19 and TRBJ1-2, reads DGGITQSPKYLFRKEGQNVTLSCEQNLNHDAMYWYRQDPGQGLRLIYYSQIVNDFQKGDIAEGYSVSREKKESFPLTVTSAQKNPTAFYLCASSRTGVVYGYTFGSGTRLTVV.

This chain links TRBV4-2 with TRBJ2-2; TRBD1 might be the D (6 bases). Trimming cost V 4 bases and J 3 bases, with 9 bases left between them. CDR1 and CDR2 from the germline V gene are LGHNA and YNFKEQ. CDR3 length equals 14 residues. The CDR3 region has the DNA TGTGCCAGCAGCCCTCCAGGGGACACCGGGGAGCTGTTTTTT. This encodes CASSPPGDTGELFF.

This clonotype showed up just a few times. The rearrangement joins TRBV30 to TRBJ1-1; D ambiguous. V was pared by 3 bases and J by 3 bases, with 11 bases between. Germline V lookup: CDR1 GTSNPN, CDR2 SVGIG (reference sequence). The CDR3 is 13 residues long. This CDR3 reads CAWSPSGDTEAFF. The CDR3 DNA sequence: TGTGCCTGGAGCCCCTCAGGTGACACTGAAGCTTTCTTT.

The chain employs TRBV10-3 and TRBJ2-5, with a tentative D call TRBD1 (6 bases). This CDR3 spans 13 amino acids. V lost 8 bases, J lost 1 base, and 11 bases lay in between. Germline V CDR1 and CDR2: ENHRY, SYGVKD. CDR3 protein: CAIGQGSQETQYF. The CDR3 DNA sequence: TGTGCCATCGGGCAGGGGAGCCAAGAGACCCAGTACTTC.

This chain uses TRBV7-8 with TRBJ1-4; a weak D match, TRBD1 (5 bases). The germline V gene encodes CDR1 SGHVS and CDR2 FQNEAQ. This CDR3 spans 15 amino acids. With 5 bases removed from V and 8 bases from J, the gap between germline ends came to 18 bases. Here the CDR3 reads CASSGPGRGMEKLFF. CDR3 coding DNA: TGTGCCAGCAGCGGCCCGGGACGGGGAATGGAAAAACTGTTTTTT.

This clonotype came up a few times. V usage is TRBV20-1 and J usage is TRBJ1-6; 9 bases fit TRBD1. J was trimmed by 8 bases and V by 6 bases; bases with no gene match: 8. Germline V gene data show CDR1 as DFQATT and CDR2 as SNEGSKA (reference sequence). The CDR3 is 14 amino acids. As DNA, the CDR3 is TGCAGTGCCCCGGGACAGGGTAGTTATTCACCCCTCCACTTT. It is translated as CSAPGQGSYSPLHF.

The chain recombines TRBV20-1 with TRBJ1-5; D call uncertain. Germline V gene data show CDR1 as DFQATT and CDR2 as SNEGSKA (reference sequence). CDR3 length equals 13 residues. Trimming cost V 3 bases and J 3 bases, with 9 bases left between them. The CDR3, as DNA: TGCAGTGCTAGCGCCCCCACCAATCAGCCCCAGCATTTT. It yields the protein CSASAPTNQPQHF.

The chain joins TRBV25-1 to TRBJ1-6; 9 bases match TRBD1. After removal of 7 bases from V and 10 bases from J, the junction contained 11 bases not matched to a gene. The CDR3 is 15 residues long. Germline V gene lookup returns CDR1 MGHDK and CDR2 SYGVNS. The CDR3 sequence is CASTSPGQGQSPLHF. The CDR3 coding sequence is TGTGCCAGCACCTCCCCGGGACAGGGCCAATCACCCCTCCACTTT.

The CDR3 DNA reads TGCAGTGCTACGAGGGGGCTGAGAACTGAAGCTTTCTTT. Translated: CSATRGLRTEAFF. V is TRBV20-1 and J is TRBJ1-1, with TRBD1 identical over 7 bases. Germline CDR1 DFQATT, CDR2 SNEGSKA (reference sequence). Germline trimming cut 4 bases from V and 5 bases from J; bases unmatched to any gene: 7. The length of the CDR3 is 13 residues.

In this sample, this clonotype turned up a few times. V and J are TRBV6-6 and TRBJ2-7; 9 nucleotides match TRBD2. V gave up 7 bases and J gave up 4 bases; unmatched junction bases: 14. This CDR3 has 16 amino acids. The germline V gene has CDR1 MNHNY and CDR2 SVGAGI (reference sequence). The DNA of the CDR3 is TGTGCCAGCACCCTCTCTAGCGGGGCCCTGTTTTACGAGCAGTACTTC. Protein: CASTLSSGALFYEQYF.

The chain recombines TRBV7-2 with TRBJ1-5; tentative D call: TRBD1 (5 bases). The germline CDR1 and CDR2 sequences are SGHTA and FQGNSA. The CDR3 consists of 13 residues. V lost 11 bases, J lost 2 bases, and 13 bases lay in between. The CDR3 loop reads CAWSIGGNQPQHF. The CDR3 DNA is TGTGCCTGGAGTATAGGGGGCAATCAGCCCCAGCATTTT.

The rearrangement uses TRBV7-8 and TRBJ2-7; 10 bases are a match to TRBD1. The germline gives CDR1 SGHVS, CDR2 FQNEAQ. Losses at the gene ends were 5 bases for V and 2 bases for J; bases not matched to a gene: 6. CDR3 length equals 15 residues. This CDR3 reads CASSQRQGATYEQYF. Here the CDR3 DNA reads TGTGCCAGCAGCCAGAGACAGGGGGCAACCTACGAGCAGTACTTC.